These 19 T cell receptor beta chains came from one sample sequenced in a study of blood T cells in healthy people across ages. A second PCR, run for about 7 to 11 cycles, used a sample-barcoded 5' primer plus a J-beta primer mix. TCRdb called the 5' RACE reads again in MiXCR, with one record for every CDR3 protein. The sample consists of under 1,100,000 distinct CDR3 sequences, 20% to 25% of them appearing once. The data also belong to a second study, concerning T cells of mothers and their children.

The specimen was blood. The receptors here all came from a girl aged 2 to 9 in good health.

The sample holds a few counts of this clonotype. Germline and junction disagree at one end, which may indicate a read error. The rearrangement joins TRBV7-2 to TRBJ1-1; a possible D gene is TRBD1 (5 bases). The germline V gene encodes CDR1 SGHTA and CDR2 FQGNSA. The CDR3 extends over 14 amino acids. In DNA, the CDR3 is TGCGCCAGCAGACCCGACAGTTTGAACACTGAAGCTTTCTTT. Translation gives CASRPDSLNTEAFF.

The V call is TRBV9, the J call TRBJ1-2; 7 nucleotides agree with TRBD1. Per the germline V gene, CDR1 is SGDLS and CDR2 is YYNGEE. The CDR3 loop spans 15 amino acids. V lost 3 bases and J lost 8; bases outside the gene matches: 13. The CDR3, as DNA: TGTGCCAGCAGCGGGAGCTACAGGGGACAGTGGGGCTACACCTTC. Protein: CASSGSYRGQWGYTF.

This clonotype came up a few times. The chain joins TRBV20-1 to TRBJ2-1, with 8 bases matching TRBD1. J lost 12 bases, V lost 4 bases, and 8 bases had no gene match. The CDR3 has 12 amino acids. Germline assignment: CDR1 DFQATT and CDR2 SNEGSKA (reference sequence). CDR3 nucleotides: TGCAGTGCTAACCTACAGGGGACAGGGCAGTTCTTC. Translated, it gives CSANLQGTGQFF.

The genes are TRBV28 and TRBJ2-7, with 14 bases aligning to TRBD2. The CDR3 has 17 amino acids. Germline values: CDR1 MDHEN, CDR2 SYDVKM. V was pared by 6 bases and J by 0 bases, with 7 bases of the junction left unmatched. The DNA for the CDR3 is TGTGCCAGCAGCCAAGGAGGGACTAGCGGGAGCTCCTACGAGCAGTACTTC. It codes for CASSQGGTSGSSYEQYF. The full variable domain, rest sourced from reference TRBV28 and TRBJ2-7, is DVKVTQSSRYLVKRTGEKVFLECVQDMDHENMFWYRQDPGLGLRLIYFSYDVKMKEKGDIPEGYSVSREKKERFSLILESASTNQTSMYLCASSQGGTSGSSYEQYFGPGTRLTVT.

This clonotype showed up just a few times. This rearrangement joins TRBV12-3 or TRBV12-4 to TRBJ1-1; D gene unclear. This CDR3 has 12 amino acids. Deletions cut 6 bases from V and 5 bases from J, with 10 bases between. CDR3 protein: CASSPWRTEAFF. The CDR3 region has the DNA TGTGCCAGCAGCCCCTGGAGAACTGAAGCTTTCTTT.

This chain connects TRBV12-3 or TRBV12-4 to TRBJ2-1; no clear D gene. The CDR3 totals 16 residues. Trimming took off 3 bases at V and 3 bases at J, with 15 bases between the two ends. The DNA of the CDR3 is TGTGCCAGCAGTTTGGACGAACAGACTTACTACAATGAGCAGTTCTTC. This encodes CASSLDEQTYYNEQFF.

The V call is TRBV28, the J call TRBJ2-1; 7 bases align to TRBD2. After removal of 1 base from V and 2 bases from J, the junction contained 8 bases not matched to a gene. There are 17 residues in the CDR3. The germline V gene encodes CDR1 MDHEN and CDR2 SYDVKM. In DNA form, the CDR3 reads TGTGCCAGCAGTTTATTGGGGGGGGGAGGGCCCTACAATGAGCAGTTCTTC. It codes for CASSLLGGGGPYNEQFF.

Of note for this clonotype: The conserved final phenylalanine or tryptophan is absent from the CDR3, which likely points to a read error. The gene calls are TRBV2 and TRBJ2-5; TRBD1 aligns across 7 bases. Unmatched junction bases numbered 16, after V lost 4 bases and J lost 5 bases. The CDR3 has 17 amino acids. Germline CDR1 is SNHLY and CDR2 is FYNNEI. CDR3 nucleotide sequence: TGTGCCAGCAGTGGTCGGCAGGACAGGCCTATTATGGAGACCCAGTACTTG. Translation gives CASSGRQDRPIMETQYL.

The rearrangement joins TRBV11-2 to TRBJ2-7; D gene uncertain. The germline V and J ends were trimmed by 5 bases and 9 bases, with 14 bases remaining between them. There are 12 residues in the CDR3. Per germline, CDR1 SGHAT and CDR2 FQNNGV. CDR3 DNA sequence: TGTGCCAGCAGCGACGGCCTCCTGAGGCAGTACTTC. Translating gives CASSDGLLRQYF.

The gene calls are TRBV20-1 and TRBJ2-7; TRBD1 agrees at 8 bases. The J segment lost 0 bases and the V segment lost 5 bases, leaving 12 bases of the junction unmatched. This CDR3 has 16 amino acids. CDR1 and CDR2 (germline): DFQATT, SNEGSKA (reference sequence). In DNA form, the CDR3 reads TGCAGTGCTCAGGCCTGGCTAACAGGGGGCTCCTACGAGCAGTACTTC. It yields the protein CSAQAWLTGGSYEQYF.

V and J are TRBV20-1 and TRBJ2-3, with TRBD1 identical over 9 bases. V shed 2 bases, J shed 12 bases, and the junction held 6 bases outside the gene matches. CDR1 DFQATT and CDR2 SNEGSKA come from the germline V gene (reference sequence). This CDR3 contains 12 residues. The DNA for the CDR3 is TGCAGTGCTAGACTGCCGGACAGGGGTCAGTATTTT. This encodes CSARLPDRGQYF.

This clonotype was observed a handful of times. The V and J genes are TRBV10-2 and TRBJ2-1; D is undetermined. V lost 5 bases and J lost 6, with 17 bases in between. The CDR3 consists of 15 residues. Germline V gene data show CDR1 as WSHSY and CDR2 as SAAADI. This chain's CDR3 is CASSSDPWGCNEQFF. The CDR3 DNA sequence: TGCGCCAGCAGTTCGGACCCCTGGGGTTGCAATGAGCAGTTCTTC.

The rearrangement links TRBV14 to TRBJ2-5; TRBD1 agrees at 9 bases. The DNA end favors TRBJ2-7, so the J call may be wrong. This CDR3 is built from 16 residues. CDR1 is SGHDN and CDR2 is FVKESK in the germline V gene. The chain's CDR3 is CASSPGQGYRSYEQYF. The DNA of the CDR3 is TGTGCCAGCAGTCCAGGACAGGGGTATAGGTCCTACGAGCAGTACTTC.

This chain joins TRBV7-9 and TRBJ2-3, with D unclear. The CDR3 covers 15 residues. Trimming took 1 base from V and 2 from J, leaving 10 bases between them. Germline V gene sequence: CDR1 SEHNR, CDR2 FQNEAQ (reference sequence). The CDR3 loop is CASSLVTLPTDTQYF. CDR3 nucleotides: TGTGCCAGCAGCTTAGTTACACTACCCACAGATACGCAGTATTTT.

The chain recombines TRBV29-1 with TRBJ1-2; 10 nucleotides align to TRBD1. The germline gives CDR1 SQVTM, CDR2 ANQGSEA. This CDR3 contains 15 residues. Trimming took 3 bases from V and 4 from J; bases not matched to a gene: 8. The CDR3 DNA sequence: TGCAGCGTTGAGGGGACAGGGGCGGTCAGCTATGGCTACACCTTC. It yields the protein CSVEGTGAVSYGYTF.

This clonotype was seen a handful of times. The genes are TRBV3-1 and TRBJ2-2, with D perhaps TRBD1 (6 bases). This CDR3 has 12 residues. Per germline, CDR1 LGHDT and CDR2 YNNKEL (reference sequence). The V end lost 7 bases, the J end lost 9 bases, and 12 bases lay between the germline ends. This CDR3 is CASTPGQRELFF. The DNA of the CDR3 is TGTGCCAGCACCCCAGGACAGAGGGAGCTGTTTTTT. Based on the CDR3 plus reference TRBV3-1 and TRBJ2-2, the full variable domain is DTAVSQTPKYLVTQMGNDKSIKCEQNLGHDTMYWYKQDSKKFLKIMFSYNNKELIINETVPNRFSPKSPDKAHLNLHINSLELGDSAVYFCASTPGQRELFFGEGSRLTVL.

This clonotype turned up a few times. The chain combines TRBV20-1 with TRBJ2-4; 9 bases map to TRBD1. The CDR3 consists of 17 residues. J lost 1 base, V lost 6 bases, and 13 bases had no gene match. Germline CDR1 and CDR2: DFQATT and SNEGSKA (reference sequence). The CDR3 bases are TGCAGTGCCTTACAGGGGGCGTCCCCAATGGCCAAAAACATTCAGTACTTC. It specifies CSALQGASPMAKNIQYF.

This clonotype was recorded a few times. This chain links TRBV5-1 with TRBJ2-3, with TRBD1 matching 10 bases. J gave up 0 bases and V 4 bases, and 11 bases lay outside the gene matches. This CDR3 region has 18 residues. Germline V gene sequence: CDR1 SGHRS, CDR2 YFSETQ. The chain's CDR3 is CASSLGQGGTTSTDTQYF. The CDR3 DNA is TGCGCCAGCAGCCTCGGACAGGGGGGAACCACCAGCACAGATACGCAGTATTTT.

This clonotype was counted a few times. The rearrangement links TRBV27 to TRBJ2-7; 14 nucleotides agree with TRBD2. V trimming: 3 bases; J trimming: 2 bases; junction bases outside the gene matches: 3. Germline lookup yields CDR1 MNHEY and CDR2 SMNVEV (reference sequence). This CDR3 has 16 residues. The CDR3 DNA reads TGTGCCAGCAGTTTTTCGGGACTAGCGGGGGCCTACGAGCAGTACTTC. Its protein is CASSFSGLAGAYEQYF.